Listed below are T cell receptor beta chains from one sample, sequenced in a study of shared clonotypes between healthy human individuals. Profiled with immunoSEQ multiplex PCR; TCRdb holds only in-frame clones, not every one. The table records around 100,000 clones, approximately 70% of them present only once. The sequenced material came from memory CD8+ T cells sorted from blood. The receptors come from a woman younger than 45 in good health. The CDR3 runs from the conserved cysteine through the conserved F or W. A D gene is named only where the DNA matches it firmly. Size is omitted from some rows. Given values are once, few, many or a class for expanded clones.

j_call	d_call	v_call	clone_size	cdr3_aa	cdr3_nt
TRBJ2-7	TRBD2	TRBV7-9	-	CASSLTSGIHEQYF	TGTGCCAGCAGCCTGACTAGCGGGATCCACGAGCAGTACTTC
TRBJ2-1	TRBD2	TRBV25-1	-	CASSPREGQNEQFF	TGTGCCAGCAGCCCAAGGGAGGGCCAGAATGAGCAGTTCTTC
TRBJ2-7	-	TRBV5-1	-	CASSFVGSYEQYF	TGCGCCAGCAGCTTTGTTGGGTCCTACGAGCAGTACTTC
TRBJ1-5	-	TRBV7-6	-	CASSLYQGPSQPQHF	TGTGCCAGCAGCTTGTATCAGGGGCCAAGTCAGCCCCAGCATTTT
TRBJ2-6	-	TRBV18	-	CASSDPRDLQSRANVLTF	TGTGCCAGCTCAGATCCCAGGGACTTACAAAGTCGGGCCAACGTCCTGACTTTC
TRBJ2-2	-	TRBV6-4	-	CASSAGEAVGGELFF	TGTGCCAGCAGTGCGGGGGAGGCCGTTGGCGGGGAGCTGTTTTTT
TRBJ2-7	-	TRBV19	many	CATKGQSSYEQYF	TGTGCCACCAAGGGCCAGTCCTCCTACGAGCAGTACTTC
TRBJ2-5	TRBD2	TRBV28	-	CASSREAFGLDFETQYF	TGTGCCAGCAGTCGCGAAGCATTCGGACTAGATTTTGAGACCCAGTACTTC
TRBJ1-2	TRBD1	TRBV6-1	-	CASNRQGDYGYTF	TGTGCCAGCAACCGACAGGGGGACTATGGCTACACCTTC
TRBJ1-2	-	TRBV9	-	CASRSNRVSLNYGYTF	TGTGCCAGCAGAAGTAACAGGGTTTCCCTTAACTATGGCTACACCTTC
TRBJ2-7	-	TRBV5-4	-	CASSGGTGYEQYF	TGTGCCAGCAGCGGGGGAACGGGCTACGAGCAGTACTTC
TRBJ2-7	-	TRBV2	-	CASSDSPNYEQYF	TGTGCCAGCAGTGACTCACCAAACTACGAGCAGTACTTC
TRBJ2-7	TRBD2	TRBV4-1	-	CASSQLGLAGDEQYF	TGCGCCAGCAGCCAACTGGGACTAGCGGGAGACGAGCAGTACTTC
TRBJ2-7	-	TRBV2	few	CASSDPGSGVYEQYF	TGTGCCAGCAGTGATCCGGGAAGTGGAGTCTACGAGCAGTACTTC
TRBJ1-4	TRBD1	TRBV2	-	CASSSTGTGPATNEKLFF	TGTGCCAGCAGTTCCACCGGGACAGGGCCCGCAACTAATGAAAAACTGTTTTTT
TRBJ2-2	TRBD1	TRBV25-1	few	CASSSPDRDTGELFF	TGTGCCAGCAGTTCTCCGGACAGGGACACCGGGGAGCTGTTTTTT
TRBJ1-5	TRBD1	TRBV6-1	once	CASSRDRDLNQPQHF	TGTGCCAGCAGTCGAGACAGGGACCTCAATCAGCCCCAGCATTTT
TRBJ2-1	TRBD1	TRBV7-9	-	CASSLGQGEYNEQFF	TGTGCCAGCAGCTTAGGACAGGGGGAATACAATGAGCAGTTCTTC